The entry below describes one T cell receptor beta chain. Its antigen is as yet unknown. Amplification used 60 Vbeta primers and 13 Jbeta primers. This table comes from immunoSEQ multiplex PCR, and its TCRdb copy is limited to in-frame clones, with some not included. The data hold roughly 100,000 clones, with around four fifths observed a single time. The data stem from a study of cytomegalovirus exposure and HLA in healthy donors. Study-wide results and caveats: Researchers reported in a later analysis that common viral pathogens appeared linked to several top clusters. After further analysis at a later stage, 15,000 to 20,000 TCR beta sequences were associated with HLA alleles at 0.05 false discovery rate.

CDR3 length equals 14 residues. Trimming shortened V by 7 bases and J by 7 bases, and 16 bases separated the two germline ends. Germline CDR1 and CDR2: SNHLY and FYNNEI. J is TRBJ2-2 and V is TRBV2, with D possibly matching TRBD2 (7 bases). This TCR was sampled from a man between 45 and 60 years old in good health and CMV-seronegative. The sample comprised PBMCs. Here the CDR3 DNA reads TGTGCCAGCACTGAGGGGGGGACCTACGGGGAGCTGTTTTTT. This translates into CASTEGGTYGELFF.